A selection of T cell receptor beta chains follows, all from one sample in a study of CD8 T cells in ankylosing spondylitis. Via MiXCR, TCRdb re-called the 5' RACE reads, giving one row per CDR3 protein. The data show more than 500,000 distinct CDR3 sequences, roughly 5% seen once. Sample: blood, either unsorted or a sorted T cell fraction (not recorded which). These TCRs come from a male donor with ankylosing spondylitis. CDR3s include the opening cysteine and the closing phenylalanine or tryptophan. The order of the fields is J gene, D gene, clone size, V gene, CDR3 DNA, CDR3 protein. A D gene is named only where the DNA matches it firmly. Clone size is stated in some rows and not others, as once, few, many or a class when expanded.

TRBJ2-1 . many TRBV5-1 TGCGCCAGCAGCTTTTCGACGGGGAGGTACCCCAGTGAGCAGTTCTTC CASSFSTGRYPSEQFF
TRBJ1-5 . many TRBV20-1 TGCAGTGCTAGAGATCCCCGGGGCGGGAGTCAGCCCCAGCATTTT CSARDPRGGSQPQHF
TRBJ1-5 . . TRBV19 TGTGCCAGTAGTACCCCAGGGTTCCGTGGGCCCCAGCATTTT CASSTPGFRGPQHF
TRBJ2-1 TRBD2 many TRBV20-1 TGCAGTGCCTTGGGGCTAGCGGCCTACAATGAGCAGTTCTTC CSALGLAAYNEQFF
TRBJ2-3 TRBD1 many TRBV29-1 TGCAGCGTTTGGGACAGGGGCACAGATACGCAGTATTTT CSVWDRGTDTQYF
TRBJ1-2 . . TRBV28 TGTGCCAGCAGTCTCCAGGGGTATAGCTACACCTTC CASSLQGYSYTF
TRBJ2-1 TRBD2 few TRBV19 TGTGCCAGCGGCAAAGCGGGACTACTCTCCTACAATGAGCAGTTCTTC CASGKAGLLSYNEQFF
TRBJ1-1 TRBD1 many TRBV7-9 TGTGCCAGCAGCGACCCTCGCAGGGGGCCATACACTGAAGCTTTCTTT CASSDPRRGPYTEAFF
TRBJ2-7 TRBD2 few TRBV18 TGTGCCAGCTCACCCGCGGGACTAGCGGGTCCGAGCTCCTACGAGCAGTACTTC CASSPAGLAGPSSYEQYF
TRBJ2-1 . many TRBV27 TGTGCCAGCAGCCGACAGAGCTCCTACAATGAGCAGTTCTTC CASSRQSSYNEQFF
TRBJ1-1 TRBD1 many TRBV7-9 TGTGCCAGCAGCTTAGGGGACAGGGAAATGGGTGAAGCTTTCTTT CASSLGDREMGEAFF
TRBJ1-2 . many TRBV20-1 TGCAGTGCCCCCCCCTATGACCGGGGCTACACCTTC CSAPPYDRGYTF
TRBJ2-3 . many TRBV5-1 TGCGCCAGCAGCTTCCCGGGATCAGCAGATACGCAGTATTTT CASSFPGSADTQYF
TRBJ2-6 . many TRBV18 TGTGCCAGGCCTCAACTTGTCTCTGGGGCCAACGTCCTGACTTTC CARPQLVSGANVLTF
TRBJ2-1 . many TRBV10-3 TGTGCCATCAGTGTAGTTACGGCCTCAGGAGATGAGCAGTTCTTC CAISVVTASGDEQFF
TRBJ2-1 . many TRBV7-2 TGTGCCAGCAGCTTAGGACCCTTTCCTAACAATGAGCAGTTCTTC CASSLGPFPNNEQFF
TRBJ2-7 . many TRBV7-2 TGTGCCAGCAGCTTAAGAGACAGTCCCGAGCAGTACTTC CASSLRDSPEQYF
TRBJ2-7 TRBD1 many TRBV27 TGTGCCAGCAGCCCCGTTGGGACAGGGTCCTACGAGCAGTACTTC CASSPVGTGSYEQYF
TRBJ1-5 TRBD1 many TRBV6-1 TGTGCCAGCAGGACGACAGGGGATCAGCCCCAGCATTTT CASRTTGDQPQHF
TRBJ1-6 . many TRBV29-1 TGCAGCGTCACCTGGGGAACAAATTCACCCCTCCACTTT CSVTWGTNSPLHF
TRBJ1-5 . . TRBV2 TGTGCCAGCAGTGATGAAAGTAATCAGCCCCAGCATTTT CASSDESNQPQHF
TRBJ2-1 . many TRBV6-5 TGTGCCAGCAGTTTACTAGCTCCCCCTTACAATGAGCAGTTCTTC CASSLLAPPYNEQFF
TRBJ2-3 TRBD2 many TRBV28 TGTGCCAGCAGTTTAGAACTAGCGGGAAGAGATACGCAGTATTTT CASSLELAGRDTQYF
TRBJ1-1 TRBD1 . TRBV6-5 TGTGCCAGCAGTTATCTAAGCGGACAGGGAGGTCCCGAAGCTTTCTTT CASSYLSGQGGPEAFF
TRBJ2-3 . many TRBV28 TGTGCCAGCAGTTTACCCCGAGATACGCAGTATTTT CASSLPRDTQYF
TRBJ2-6 . many TRBV18 TGTGCCAGTCAGGGGTCTGGGGCCAACGTCCTGACTTTC CASQGSGANVLTF
TRBJ1-2 . many TRBV28 TGTGCCAGCAGGACTTCAGGGGTCTCGGGCTATGGCTACACCTTC CASRTSGVSGYGYTF
TRBJ1-6 . many TRBV5-8 TGTGCCAGCAGCTTGGCCGACCGAAACTCACCCCTCCACTTT CASSLADRNSPLHF
TRBJ1-1 . many TRBV11-2 TGTGCCAGCAGCCTACACCCAGAAAACACTGAAGCTTTCTTT CASSLHPENTEAFF
TRBJ2-5 TRBD2 few TRBV7-9 TGTGCCAGCAGCTCAAGACTAGGTTTAGCGGGGACCCAGTACTTC CASSSRLGLAGTQYF
TRBJ1-1 . many TRBV5-1 TGCGCCAGCAGCTTGGGACGGCACATGAACACTGAAGCTTTCTTT CASSLGRHMNTEAFF
TRBJ2-3 . many TRBV12-3/TRBV12-4 TGTGCCAGCAGTTCCCCAGTTGATAGCGGCGCCACAGATACGCAGTATTTT CASSSPVDSGATDTQYF
TRBJ1-4 . few TRBV28 TGTGCCAGCAGTTTATTCAGGGGTTTAGAGGAAAAACTGTTTTTT CASSLFRGLEEKLFF
TRBJ1-1 TRBD1 many TRBV27 TGTGCCAGCAGTTTATATCCAGGGGGGCTGAACACTGAAGCTTTCTTT CASSLYPGGLNTEAFF
TRBJ2-1 TRBD1 . TRBV29-1 TGCAGCGTTGTTGGGACAGGTGATTCCTACAATGAGCAGTTCTTC CSVVGTGDSYNEQFF
TRBJ1-1 TRBD1 many TRBV29-1 TGCAGCGTCGGACAGGCGGTGGAGCAGGCTTTCTTT CSVGQAVEQAFF
TRBJ2-7 TRBD1 many TRBV15 TGTGCCACCAGCCACCCCCAGGGGGCTTCAGACGAGCAGTACTTC CATSHPQGASDEQYF
TRBJ1-1 . many TRBV7-9 TGTGCCAGCAGCCACCCATTGAGACACGGAGCTTTCTTT CASSHPLRHGAFF
TRBJ2-3 TRBD2 many TRBV6-1 TGTGCCAGCACCTCAGCGGGAGGCTCAGATACGCAGTATTTT CASTSAGGSDTQYF
TRBJ1-5 . many TRBV20-1 TGCAGTGCTATGGCCCAGTCAGAGCATCAGCCCCAGCATTTT CSAMAQSEHQPQHF
TRBJ2-2 . many TRBV5-1 TGCGCCAGCAGCTCCAGGGGGAACACCGGGGAGCTGTTTTTT CASSSRGNTGELFF
TRBJ2-1 . few TRBV5-1 TGCGCCAGCAGCCGATCGGCTTCGACGGGGAATGAGCAGTTCTTC CASSRSASTGNEQFF
TRBJ1-5 . many TRBV24-1 TGTGCCACCAGTGCCCGGGCTGGCCAGCCCCAGCATTTT CATSARAGQPQHF
TRBJ2-2 TRBD2 many TRBV5-1 TGCGCCAGCAGCTCCCGACTAGCGGCGGGGACCGGGGAGCTGTTTTTT CASSSRLAAGTGELFF
TRBJ2-5 . many TRBV7-9 TGTGCCAGCAGCCCCGACGGGGTGGAGACCCAGTACTTC CASSPDGVETQYF
TRBJ2-1 . many TRBV20-1 TGCAGTGCTAGAGAGGGGGCTCGCTACAATGAGCAGTTCTTC CSAREGARYNEQFF
TRBJ1-3 TRBD1 many TRBV20-1 TGCAGTGCGGGGGACAGGGGAAACACCATATATTTT CSAGDRGNTIYF
TRBJ2-5 . many TRBV5-1 TGCGCCAGCAGCGGCGGGGTCCAAGAGACCCAGTACTTC CASSGGVQETQYF
TRBJ2-1 TRBD2 few TRBV10-3 TGTGCCATCAGTCGGACTAGCGGCATCAATGAGCAGTTCTTC CAISRTSGINEQFF
TRBJ2-1 TRBD2 few TRBV9 TGTGCCAGCAGCGTAACTAGCGGGAGTTGGAATGAGCAGTTCTTC CASSVTSGSWNEQFF
TRBJ2-2 . many TRBV5-1 TGCGCCAGCAGCGGGGGTGCGACCGCGAACACCGGGGAGCTGTTTTTT CASSGGATANTGELFF
TRBJ1-2 . many TRBV29-1 TGCAGCGTTGAAGAGGTCTCTAACTATGGCTACACCTTC CSVEEVSNYGYTF
TRBJ1-4 . many TRBV12-3/TRBV12-4 TGTGCCAGCAGTTTAGCACGGACGGCTAATGAAAAACTGTTTTTT CASSLARTANEKLFF
TRBJ2-1 TRBD2 few TRBV6-2/TRBV6-3 TGTGCCAGCAGCCCCCCCCCGGGACTACCCCAGGATGAGCAGTTCTTC CASSPPPGLPQDEQFF
TRBJ1-1 TRBD1 many TRBV5-1 TGCGCCAGCAGCCAGGGGACAGGGGGGTTGAAGGCTTTCTTT CASSQGTGGLKAFF
TRBJ1-1 . few TRBV20-1 TGCAGTGCTAGGAAAAGAGGGGATATCTACTCACTGAACACTGAAGCTTTCTTT CSARKRGDIYSLNTEAFF
TRBJ1-4 TRBD1 few TRBV6-5 TGTGCCAGCAGTTACTCGCAGGGGGCGATTGAAAAACTGTTTTTT CASSYSQGAIEKLFF
TRBJ2-1 . many TRBV7-2 TGTGCCAGCAGCCCCGGATACGGGACTTACAATGAGCAGTTCTTC CASSPGYGTYNEQFF